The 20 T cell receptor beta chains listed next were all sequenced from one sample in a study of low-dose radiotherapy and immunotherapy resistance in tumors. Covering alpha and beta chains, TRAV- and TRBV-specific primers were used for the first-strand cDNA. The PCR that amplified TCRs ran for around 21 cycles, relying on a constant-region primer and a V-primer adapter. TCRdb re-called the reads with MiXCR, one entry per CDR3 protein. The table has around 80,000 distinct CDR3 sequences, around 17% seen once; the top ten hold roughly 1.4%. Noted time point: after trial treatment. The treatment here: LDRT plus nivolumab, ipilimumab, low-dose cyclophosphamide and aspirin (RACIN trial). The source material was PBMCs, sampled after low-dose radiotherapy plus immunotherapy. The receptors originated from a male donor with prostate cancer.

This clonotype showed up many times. CDR3 DNA sequence: TGTGCCAGCAGCCCGGGCCCGCCAGGGGGTGGCGAGCAGTACTTC. Translation: CASSPGPPGGGEQYF. The chain has TRBV3-1 and TRBJ2-7; 7 bases fit TRBD1. The CDR3 is 15 residues long. V lost 4 bases to trimming and J lost 6 bases; unmatched junction nucleotides: 12. The germline V gene encodes CDR1 LGHDT and CDR2 YNNKEL (reference sequence).

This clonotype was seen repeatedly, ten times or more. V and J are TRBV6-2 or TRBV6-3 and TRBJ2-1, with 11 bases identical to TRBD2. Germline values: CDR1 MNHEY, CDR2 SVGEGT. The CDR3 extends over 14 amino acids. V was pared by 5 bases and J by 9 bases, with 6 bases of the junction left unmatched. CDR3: CASSGLAGFLEQFF. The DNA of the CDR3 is TGTGCCAGCAGTGGACTAGCGGGCTTTCTTGAGCAGTTCTTC.

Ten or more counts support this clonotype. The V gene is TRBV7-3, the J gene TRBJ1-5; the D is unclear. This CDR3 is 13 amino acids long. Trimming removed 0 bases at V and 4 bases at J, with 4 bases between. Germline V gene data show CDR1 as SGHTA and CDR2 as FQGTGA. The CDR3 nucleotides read TGTGCCAGCAGCTTAACCGTAAATCAGCCCCAGCATTTT. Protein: CASSLTVNQPQHF.

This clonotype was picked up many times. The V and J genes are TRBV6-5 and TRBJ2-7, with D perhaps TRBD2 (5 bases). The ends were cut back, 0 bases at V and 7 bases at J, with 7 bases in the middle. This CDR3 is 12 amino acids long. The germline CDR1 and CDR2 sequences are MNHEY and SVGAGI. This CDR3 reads CASSYSPGEQYF. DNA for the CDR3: TGTGCCAGCAGTTACTCTCCGGGGGAGCAGTACTTC.

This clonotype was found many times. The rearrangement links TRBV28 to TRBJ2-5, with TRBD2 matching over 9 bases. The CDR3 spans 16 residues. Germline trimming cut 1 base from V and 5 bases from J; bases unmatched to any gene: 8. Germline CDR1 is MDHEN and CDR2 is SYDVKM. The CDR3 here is CASSLYVAGAFETQYF. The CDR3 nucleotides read TGTGCCAGCAGTTTATATGTAGCGGGAGCGTTCGAGACCCAGTACTTC.

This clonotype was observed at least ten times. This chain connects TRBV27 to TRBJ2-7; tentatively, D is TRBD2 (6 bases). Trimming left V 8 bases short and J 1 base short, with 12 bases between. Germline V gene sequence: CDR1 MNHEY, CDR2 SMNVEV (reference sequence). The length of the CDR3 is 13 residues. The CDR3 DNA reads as TGTGCCAGCTGGGACTCCGGATCCTACGAGCAGTACTTC. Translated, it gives CASWDSGSYEQYF.

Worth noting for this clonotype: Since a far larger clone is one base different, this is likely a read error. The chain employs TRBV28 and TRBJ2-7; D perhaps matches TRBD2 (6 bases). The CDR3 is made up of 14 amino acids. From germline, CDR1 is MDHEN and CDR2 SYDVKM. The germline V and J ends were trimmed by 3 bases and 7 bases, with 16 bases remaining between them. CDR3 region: CASSLGDAGFEQYF. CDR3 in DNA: TGTGCCAGCAGTTTGGGCGATGCGGGGTTTGAGCAGTACTTC.

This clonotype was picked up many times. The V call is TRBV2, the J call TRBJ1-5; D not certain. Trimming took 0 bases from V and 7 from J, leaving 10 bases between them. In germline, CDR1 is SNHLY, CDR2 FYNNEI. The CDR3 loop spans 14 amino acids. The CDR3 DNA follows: TGTGCCAGCAGTGAAGCTACGGTTGGGCAGCCCCAGCATTTT. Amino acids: CASSEATVGQPQHF.

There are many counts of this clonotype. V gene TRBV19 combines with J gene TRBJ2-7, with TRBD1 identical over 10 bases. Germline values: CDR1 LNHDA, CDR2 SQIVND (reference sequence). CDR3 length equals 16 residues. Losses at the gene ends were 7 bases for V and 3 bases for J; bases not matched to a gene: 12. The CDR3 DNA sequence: TGTGCCAGTAACCCCTCATCGGGGACAGGGGACTACGAGCAGTACTTC. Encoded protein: CASNPSSGTGDYEQYF. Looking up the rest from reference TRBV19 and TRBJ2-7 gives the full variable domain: DGGITQSPKYLFRKEGQNVTLSCEQNLNHDAMYWYRQDPGQGLRLIYYSQIVNDFQKGDIAEGYSVSREKKESFPLTVTSAQKNPTAFYLCASNPSSGTGDYEQYFGPGTRLTVT.

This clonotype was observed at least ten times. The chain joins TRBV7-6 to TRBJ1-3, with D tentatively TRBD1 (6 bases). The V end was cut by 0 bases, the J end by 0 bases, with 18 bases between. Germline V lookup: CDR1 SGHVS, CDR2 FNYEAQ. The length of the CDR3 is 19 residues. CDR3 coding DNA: TGTGCCAGCAGCTTAGCTTCGCCCCCGACAGGCCCCTCTGGAAACACCATATATTTT. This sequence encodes CASSLASPPTGPSGNTIYF.

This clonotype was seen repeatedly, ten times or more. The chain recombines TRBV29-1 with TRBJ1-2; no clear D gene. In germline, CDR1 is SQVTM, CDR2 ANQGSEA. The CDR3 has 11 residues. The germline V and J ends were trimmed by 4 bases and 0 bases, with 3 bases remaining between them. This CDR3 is CSVGSNYGYTF. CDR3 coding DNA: TGCAGCGTTGGCTCTAACTATGGCTACACCTTC.

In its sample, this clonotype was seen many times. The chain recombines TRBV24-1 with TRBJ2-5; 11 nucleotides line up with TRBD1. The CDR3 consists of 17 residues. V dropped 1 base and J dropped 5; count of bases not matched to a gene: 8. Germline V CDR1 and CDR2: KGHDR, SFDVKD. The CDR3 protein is CATSDLGQGARRETQYF. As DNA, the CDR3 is TGTGCCACCAGTGATTTAGGACAGGGGGCCCGTCGGGAGACCCAGTACTTC.

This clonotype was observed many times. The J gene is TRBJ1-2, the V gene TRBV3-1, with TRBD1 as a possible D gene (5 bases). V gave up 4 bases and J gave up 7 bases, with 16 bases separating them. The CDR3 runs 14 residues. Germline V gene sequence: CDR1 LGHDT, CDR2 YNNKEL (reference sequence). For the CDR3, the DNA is TGTGCCAGCAGCCCTAGCGTCGGGACCTCTGGCTACACCTTC. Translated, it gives CASSPSVGTSGYTF.

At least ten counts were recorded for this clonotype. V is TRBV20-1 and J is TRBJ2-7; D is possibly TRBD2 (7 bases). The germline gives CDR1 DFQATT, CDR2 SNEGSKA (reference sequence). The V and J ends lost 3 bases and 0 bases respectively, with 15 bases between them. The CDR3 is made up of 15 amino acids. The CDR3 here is CSARGGGATSYEQYF. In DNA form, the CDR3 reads TGCAGTGCTAGGGGGGGGGGGGCTACCTCCTACGAGCAGTACTTC.

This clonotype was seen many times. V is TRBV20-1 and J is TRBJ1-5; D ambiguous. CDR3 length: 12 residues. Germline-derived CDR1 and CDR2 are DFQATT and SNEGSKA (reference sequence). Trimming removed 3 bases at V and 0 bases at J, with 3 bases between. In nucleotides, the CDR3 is TGCAGTGCTAGTTCTAGCAATCAGCCCCAGCATTTT. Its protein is CSASSSNQPQHF.

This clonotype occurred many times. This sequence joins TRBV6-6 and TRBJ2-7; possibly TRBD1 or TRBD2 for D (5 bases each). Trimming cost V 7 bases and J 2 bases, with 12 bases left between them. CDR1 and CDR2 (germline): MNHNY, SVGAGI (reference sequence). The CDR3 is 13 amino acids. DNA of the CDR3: TGTGCCAGCACACGGGACGGAGCCTACGAGCAGTACTTC. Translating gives CASTRDGAYEQYF.

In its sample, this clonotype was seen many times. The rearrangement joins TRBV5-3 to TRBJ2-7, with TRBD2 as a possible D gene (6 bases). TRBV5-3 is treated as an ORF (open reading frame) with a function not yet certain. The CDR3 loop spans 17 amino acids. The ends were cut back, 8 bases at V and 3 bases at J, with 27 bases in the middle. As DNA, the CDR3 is TGTGCCAGCAGCAGACTTGGGATAGGGAGCGGGCTCTACGAGCAGTACTTC. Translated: CASSRLGIGSGLYEQYF.

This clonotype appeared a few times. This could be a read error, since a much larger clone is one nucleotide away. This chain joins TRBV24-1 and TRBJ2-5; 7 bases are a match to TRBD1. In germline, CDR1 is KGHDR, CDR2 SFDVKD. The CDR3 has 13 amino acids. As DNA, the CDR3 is TGTGCCACCCAGGGACAGATACAAGAGATCCAGTACTTC. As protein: CATQGQIQEIQYF.

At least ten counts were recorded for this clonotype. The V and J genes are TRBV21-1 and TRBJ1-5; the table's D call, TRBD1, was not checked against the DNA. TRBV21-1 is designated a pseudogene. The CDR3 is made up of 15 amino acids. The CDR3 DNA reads TGTGCCAGCAGCAAAGTCAGGGCAGGGGATCAGCCCCAGCATTTT. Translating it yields CASSKVRAGDQPQHF.

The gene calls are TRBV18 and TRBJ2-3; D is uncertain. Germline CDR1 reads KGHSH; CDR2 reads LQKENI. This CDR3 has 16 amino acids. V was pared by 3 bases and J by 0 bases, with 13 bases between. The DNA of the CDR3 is TGTGCCAGCTCACCGGGGTGGAGTTCTAGCACAGATACGCAGTATTTT. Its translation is CASSPGWSSSTDTQYF.